This is a list of T cell receptor beta chains from one sample in a study of somatic mutations in cytotoxic T cells in rheumatoid arthritis. TCRdb's copy holds only in-frame clones and misses some; the assay was immunoSEQ multiplex PCR. The sample has approximately 13,000 clones; approximately 84% are singletons. Sequenced sample: CD8+ T cells sorted from blood. These receptors were collected from an adult with rheumatoid arthritis. CDR3s include the opening cysteine and the closing phenylalanine or tryptophan. D genes are given only for firm matches. Not every row has a clone size; where given, it reads once, few, many or a size class.

TRBJ1-1,TRBV19,NA,NA,TGTGCCAGTAGTATAGACCCGGACGGGGAAACTGAAGCTTTCTTT,CASSIDPDGETEAFF
TRBJ1-1,TRBV5-6,medium-sized,NA,TGTGCCAGCAGCTTGGGCAGAGACATAGTTAGAGCTTTCTTT,CASSLGRDIVRAFF
TRBJ1-1,TRBV5-1,few,NA,TGCGCCAGCAGCTTGGTCGGACCCATGAACACTGAAGCTTTCTTT,CASSLVGPMNTEAFF
TRBJ2-4,TRBV27,NA,NA,TGTGCCAGCAGTTCCAGGCAGCTTACAAACATTCAGTACTTC,CASSSRQLTNIQYF
TRBJ1-2,TRBV9,NA,NA,TGTGCCAGCAGCGTTGGGGGGGCGAAAGGCTACACCTTC,CASSVGGAKGYTF
TRBJ1-4,TRBV7-9,NA,NA,TGTGCCAGCAGCAAAGACGCGATAAGTATGTTTTTT,CASSKDAISMFF
TRBJ1-2,TRBV6-5,few,NA,TGTGCCAGCAGTTACTCGGACAGCGGCGGCTACACCTTC,CASSYSDSGGYTF
TRBJ2-7,TRBV12-5,NA,NA,TGTGCTAGTGGTTTGGTTGCTTGGTCCTTCGAGCAGTACTTC,CASGLVAWSFEQYF
TRBJ2-1,TRBV27,NA,TRBD2,TGTGCCAGCAGTTTATCGTACCCCGGAGTAGCGGGAGGTCGGGAGCAGTTCTTC,CASSLSYPGVAGGREQFF
TRBJ2-1,TRBV9,NA,NA,TGTGCCAGCAGCGTGGGCAGACTACCTATCAATGAGCAGTTCTTC,CASSVGRLPINEQFF
TRBJ2-3,TRBV11-2,NA,NA,TGTGCCAGCAGCTTAGATCCGGCAGGGCCCTACACAGATACGCAGTATTTT,CASSLDPAGPYTDTQYF
TRBJ2-4,TRBV9,NA,NA,TGTGCCAGCAGCGTAGGTCTCGCCAAAAACATTCAGTACTTC,CASSVGLAKNIQYF
TRBJ1-6,TRBV27,NA,TRBD1,TGTGCCAGCAGTTTAGTAGGGGGACAGTTCTATTGGTCCTATAATTCACCCCTCCACTTT,CASSLVGGQFYWSYNSPLHF
TRBJ1-4,TRBV28,NA,NA,TGTGCCAGCAGTTTAGACACATCAACTAATGAAAAACTGTTTTTT,CASSLDTSTNEKLFF
TRBJ2-1,TRBV7-2,NA,NA,TGTGCCAGCAGCTTAAGCTCCTACAATGAGCAGTTCTTC,CASSLSSYNEQFF
TRBJ2-1,TRBV7-3,NA,NA,TGTGCCAGCAGCTCCGCCCCCGGAGGAACGCCGAATGAGCAGTTCTTC,CASSSAPGGTPNEQFF
TRBJ2-2,TRBV11-2,NA,TRBD1,TGTGCCAGCAGCTTGGGACAGGGGAACACCGGGGAGCTGTTTTTT,CASSLGQGNTGELFF
TRBJ2-7,TRBV20-1,few,NA,TGCAGTGCTAGAGATTACTACGAGCAGTACTTC,CSARDYYEQYF
TRBJ1-5,TRBV27,NA,TRBD1,TGTGCCAGCAGTTTCAAACAGGGGGCCTCCGATCAGCCCCAGCATTTT,CASSFKQGASDQPQHF
TRBJ1-1,TRBV28,medium-sized,NA,TGTGCCAGCAGTTTATCCGACCCTAAAGCTTTCTTT,CASSLSDPKAFF
TRBJ1-1,TRBV15,NA,NA,TGTGCCACCAGCTCCCGACGGATCATGAACACTGAAGCTTTCTTT,CATSSRRIMNTEAFF
TRBJ1-2,TRBV4-1,NA,TRBD1,TGCGCCAGCAGCCAAACCACAGGGGGCAATGGCTACACCTTC,CASSQTTGGNGYTF
TRBJ2-1,TRBV9,NA,NA,TGTGCCAGCAGCGTAAGGAATGAGCAGTTCTTC,CASSVRNEQFF
TRBJ2-1,TRBV7-6,NA,TRBD2,TGTGCCAGCAGCATCCCGGGACTAGCGGTTAATGAGCAGTTCTTC,CASSIPGLAVNEQFF
TRBJ2-5,TRBV4-1,NA,TRBD2,TGCGCCAGCAGCCAGGCCAGCGGGGGGGCCCAGTACTTC,CASSQASGGAQYF
TRBJ2-1,TRBV7-3,few,TRBD2,TGTGCCAGCAGCTTAATAGCGGGGGGTACCAATGAGCAGTTCTTC,CASSLIAGGTNEQFF
TRBJ2-7,TRBV28,NA,TRBD1,TGTGCCAGCAGTTTCTCCGGGACAGGGTCCTACGAGCAGTACTTC,CASSFSGTGSYEQYF
TRBJ2-5,TRBV27,NA,TRBD1,TGTGCCAGCAGTACTTGGACAGGCGGGCAAGAGACCCAGTACTTC,CASSTWTGGQETQYF
TRBJ2-7,TRBV29-1,once,NA,TGCAGCGTTGAAATCTTAGGGACTTCCTACGAGCAGTACTTC,CSVEILGTSYEQYF
TRBJ1-5,TRBV4-1,NA,NA,TGCGCCAGCAGCCATGGACCTGTGAATCAGCCCCAGCATTTT,CASSHGPVNQPQHF
TRBJ1-5,TRBV28,few,NA,TGTGCCAGCAGTTTATCGGGTACCAATCAGCCCCAGCATTTT,CASSLSGTNQPQHF
TRBJ2-5,TRBV5-1,NA,NA,TGCGCCAGCAGCTTGGGGATGGGGCGGGAGACCCAGTACTTC,CASSLGMGRETQYF
TRBJ2-3,TRBV5-3,NA,TRBD2,TGTGCCAGAAGCGGGTTGTCAAGCGGGGGGGCTGGAGATACGCAGTATTTT,CARSGLSSGGAGDTQYF
TRBJ1-1,TRBV6-1,NA,NA,TGTGCCAGCAGTGATCCTGAGGAGAACACTGAAGCTTTCTTT,CASSDPEENTEAFF